Listed below are T cell receptor beta chains from one sample, sequenced in a study of patients and donors after allogeneic stem cell transplantation. In TCRdb, the RT-PCR reads were re-called with MiXCR into one record per CDR3 protein. The sample lists more than 150,000 distinct CDR3 sequences; roughly 22% were seen once. The specimen sequenced was blood, either unsorted or a sorted T cell fraction (not recorded which). These receptors originate from a human donor who was either an allogeneic HSCT recipient or a stem cell or donor lymphocyte infusion donor (not recorded which). It is not recorded whose cells these are; they may come from a transplant donor. Each CDR3 is given with its conserved first and last residue. Each record gives: clone size, V gene, J gene, D gene, CDR3 DNA, CDR3 protein. The D gene is left open where the match is weak. Clone sizes are given selectively: once, few, many, or a class where the clone is expanded.

size: few; V: TRBV10-3; J: TRBJ2-5; D: -; DNA: TGTGCCATCAGCACAGGGAGCCAAGAGACCCAGTACTTC; CDR3: CAISTGSQETQYF
size: -; V: TRBV30; J: TRBJ2-1; D: TRBD2; DNA: TGTGCCTGGAGTCCCTTAAGCGGGGCCAGCAATGAGCAGTTCTTC; CDR3: CAWSPLSGASNEQFF
size: -; V: TRBV27; J: TRBJ2-3; D: -; DNA: TGTGCCAGCAGTATGGGAGGTCCGAGCACAGATACGCAGTATTTT; CDR3: CASSMGGPSTDTQYF
size: few; V: TRBV20-1; J: TRBJ1-1; D: -; DNA: TGCAGTGCTAGGATCAGGGCTGAAGCTTTCTTT; CDR3: CSARIRAEAFF
size: -; V: TRBV5-5; J: TRBJ2-7; D: -; DNA: TGTGCCAGCAGCTTGTTTGTGGGACTTACCTACGAGCAGTACTTC; CDR3: CASSLFVGLTYEQYF
size: -; V: TRBV4-3; J: TRBJ2-7; D: TRBD2; DNA: TGCGCCAGCAGCCGAAGTGCGGGACTAGCGGGAGAGCAGTACTTC; CDR3: CASSRSAGLAGEQYF
size: many; V: TRBV5-1; J: TRBJ1-2; D: -; DNA: TGCGCCAGCAGCTACCGGATGAACTATGGCTACACCTTC; CDR3: CASSYRMNYGYTF
size: -; V: TRBV27; J: TRBJ2-7; D: -; DNA: TGTGCCAGCAGTTTATCGGGCTACCCTTCCTCCTACGAGCAGTACTTC; CDR3: CASSLSGYPSSYEQYF
size: few; V: TRBV7-2; J: TRBJ2-3; D: TRBD2; DNA: TGTGCCAGCAGCTTAGGGCGGGGGGCGAGTACGCAGTATTTT; CDR3: CASSLGRGASTQYF
size: -; V: TRBV20-1; J: TRBJ1-1; D: -; DNA: TGCAGTGCTAGAGATCCGGGGCCTTTGGAGGAAGCTTTCTTT; CDR3: CSARDPGPLEEAFF
size: -; V: TRBV7-9; J: TRBJ2-1; D: TRBD1; DNA: TGTGCCAGCAGCAAGACAGGGTGGAATGAGCAGTTCTTC; CDR3: CASSKTGWNEQFF
size: -; V: TRBV20-1; J: TRBJ2-7; D: TRBD1; DNA: TGCAGTGCTGGCGACAGGGGGTTCTACGAGCAGTACTTC; CDR3: CSAGDRGFYEQYF
size: many; V: TRBV15; J: TRBJ1-2; D: -; DNA: TGTGCCACCAGCAGAGATGCGGGCAGAAACTATGGCTACACCTTC; CDR3: CATSRDAGRNYGYTF
size: -; V: TRBV12-3/TRBV12-4; J: TRBJ2-5; D: TRBD1; DNA: TGTGCCAGCAGTGGCTTGGGACAGGAGAAGGGGGAGACCCAGTACTTC; CDR3: CASSGLGQEKGETQYF
size: once; V: TRBV7-8; J: TRBJ2-1; D: TRBD2; DNA: TGTGCCAGCAGCTTCAAACCGGGACTAAAGAGTGTCAATGAGCAGTTCTTC; CDR3: CASSFKPGLKSVNEQFF
size: -; V: TRBV27; J: TRBJ2-7; D: -; DNA: TGTGCCAGCAGGGGGGCCTTCTACGAGCAGTACTTC; CDR3: CASRGAFYEQYF
size: few; V: TRBV7-8; J: TRBJ1-5; D: -; DNA: TGTGCCAGCAGCGGGAGAGCGGCAGGACCCTCCCGTCAGCCCCAGCATTTT; CDR3: CASSGRAAGPSRQPQHF
size: few; V: TRBV14; J: TRBJ2-5; D: -; DNA: TGTGCCAGCAGCCAAGCCCTGGGGGAGACCCAGTACTTC; CDR3: CASSQALGETQYF
size: many; V: TRBV15; J: TRBJ1-5; D: -; DNA: TGTGCCACCAGCAGAGATCTCGGTTTGAGGCAGCCCCAGCATTTT; CDR3: CATSRDLGLRQPQHF
size: -; V: TRBV2; J: TRBJ2-1; D: -; DNA: TGTGCCAGCAGTGAAAGGGCCCTAGGGGGGGAAGACAATGAGCAGTTCTTC; CDR3: CASSERALGGEDNEQFF
size: -; V: TRBV20-1; J: TRBJ2-7; D: TRBD2; DNA: TGCAGTGCGGCTAGCGGGAGGGGTACCTACGAGCAGTACTTC; CDR3: CSAASGRGTYEQYF
size: few; V: TRBV21-1; J: TRBJ2-3; D: -; DNA: TGTGCCAGCAGTTTAGCGGCCAGCACAGATACGCAGTATTTT; CDR3: CASSLAASTDTQYF
size: -; V: TRBV30; J: TRBJ1-2; D: TRBD1; DNA: TGTGCCTGGAGAACAGGGGCGGCAGATGACTATGGCTACACCTTC; CDR3: CAWRTGAADDYGYTF
size: -; V: TRBV20-1; J: TRBJ1-2; D: TRBD1; DNA: TGCAGTGCCACCGGACTGGAAACAGGGGACTATGGCTACACCTTC; CDR3: CSATGLETGDYGYTF
size: -; V: TRBV2; J: TRBJ1-2; D: -; DNA: TGTGCCAGCCAGGATAACTATGGCTACACCTTC; CDR3: CASQDNYGYTF
size: -; V: TRBV24-1; J: TRBJ2-7; D: TRBD1; DNA: TGTGCCACCAGTGATTTGGGTGGGACAGGGGTTGCGTACGAGCAGTACTTC; CDR3: CATSDLGGTGVAYEQYF
size: -; V: TRBV5-1; J: TRBJ2-2; D: TRBD2; DNA: TGCGCCAGCAGCCTCTCGGGGACTACGAACACCGGGGAGCTGTTTTTT; CDR3: CASSLSGTTNTGELFF
size: -; V: TRBV2; J: TRBJ2-3; D: -; DNA: TGTGCCAGCACCCCGCGCGGGGGCAGCACAGATACGCAGTATTTT; CDR3: CASTPRGGSTDTQYF
size: -; V: TRBV5-1; J: TRBJ2-3; D: TRBD2; DNA: TGCGCCAGCAGCGTGTATAAGCGGGGGGGCGTCACAGATACGCAGTATTTT; CDR3: CASSVYKRGGVTDTQYF
size: -; V: TRBV7-8; J: TRBJ2-5; D: -; DNA: TGTGCCAGCAGCTTAGTGGGGGGCCTCGGATGGGAGACCCAGTACTTC; CDR3: CASSLVGGLGWETQYF
size: -; V: TRBV5-1; J: TRBJ1-1; D: -; DNA: TGCGCCAGCAGCTTGCTGGGGGAGAACACTGAAGCTTTCTTT; CDR3: CASSLLGENTEAFF
size: -; V: TRBV7-7; J: TRBJ2-3; D: TRBD2; DNA: TGTGCTAGCAGCGCAAAGACGCGGGAGGGCCCGGATACGCAGTATTTT; CDR3: CASSAKTREGPDTQYF
size: -; V: TRBV5-1; J: TRBJ2-5; D: -; DNA: TGCGCCAGCAGCTTAGGATATACCCAGTACTTC; CDR3: CASSLGYTQYF
size: -; V: TRBV7-2; J: TRBJ1-6; D: -; DNA: TGTGCCAGCAGCTTAGAATTATACGGGGCACGGGATTCACCCCTCCACTTT; CDR3: CASSLELYGARDSPLHF
size: few; V: TRBV6-5; J: TRBJ2-1; D: -; DNA: TGTGCCAGCAGTCCTCCCCCCAGGAACAATGAGCAGTTCTTC; CDR3: CASSPPPRNNEQFF
size: few; V: TRBV15; J: TRBJ2-6; D: -; DNA: TGTGCCACCAGCGCCCCTCGCGTGGACTCTGGGGCCAACGTCCTGACTTTC; CDR3: CATSAPRVDSGANVLTF
size: -; V: TRBV6-5; J: TRBJ1-1; D: -; DNA: TGTGCCAGCAGTTACCTTTGGGGCTTGGCTTTCTTT; CDR3: CASSYLWGLAFF
size: few; V: TRBV15; J: TRBJ1-4; D: -; DNA: TGTGCCACCAGCAGCAACCCCCCGGGCCCCAAGGGGGGGACTAATGAAAAACTGTTTTTT; CDR3: CATSSNPPGPKGGTNEKLFF
size: -; V: TRBV6-5; J: TRBJ2-7; D: TRBD1; DNA: TGTGCCAGCAGTCCCTTGACAGGGGGCTCCGAGCAGTACTTC; CDR3: CASSPLTGGSEQYF
size: many; V: TRBV12-3/TRBV12-4; J: TRBJ1-4; D: -; DNA: TGTGCCAGCAGTAACCAGGGGAGTGAAAAACTGTTTTTT; CDR3: CASSNQGSEKLFF
size: -; V: TRBV29-1; J: TRBJ2-1; D: -; DNA: TGCAGCGCTAATGGGGGGGCGACCTACAATGAGCAGTTCTTC; CDR3: CSANGGATYNEQFF
size: -; V: TRBV12-3/TRBV12-4; J: TRBJ1-1; D: -; DNA: TGTGCCAGCAGCCCACGCTACGGGGCGAGAGCGAACACTGAAGCTTTCTTT; CDR3: CASSPRYGARANTEAFF
size: -; V: TRBV24-1; J: TRBJ1-1; D: -; DNA: TGTGCCACCAGTGATTACAACAGGGAGTGGGCAGGGTCGAACACTGAAGCTTTCTTT; CDR3: CATSDYNREWAGSNTEAFF
size: many; V: TRBV5-1; J: TRBJ1-1; D: -; DNA: TGCGCCAGCAGCTTGGCGAGGGGACATGACAACACTGAAGCTTTCTTT; CDR3: CASSLARGHDNTEAFF
size: -; V: TRBV20-1; J: TRBJ1-2; D: -; DNA: TGCAGTGCTAGGGGGGGAGGTTTCCGAAACTATGGCTACACCTTC; CDR3: CSARGGGFRNYGYTF
size: -; V: TRBV27; J: TRBJ2-2; D: -; DNA: TGTGCCAGCCGACTCGGGGGCGGGGAGCTGTTTTTT; CDR3: CASRLGGGELFF
size: -; V: TRBV28; J: TRBJ2-2; D: -; DNA: TGTGCCAGCAGTTTCGTGGGGGGCAACGGGGAGCTGTTTTTT; CDR3: CASSFVGGNGELFF
size: -; V: TRBV6-6; J: TRBJ1-2; D: -; DNA: TGTGCCAGCAGTTACTCGAGTTGGTTAAGCTATGGCTACACCTTC; CDR3: CASSYSSWLSYGYTF
size: -; V: TRBV3-1; J: TRBJ1-4; D: -; DNA: TGTGCCAGCAGCCAAGTCTTTAATGAAAAACTGTTTTTT; CDR3: CASSQVFNEKLFF
size: once; V: TRBV20-1; J: TRBJ2-7; D: -; DNA: TGCAGTGCTAAATTATCGCAGCGGGAGCAGTACTTC; CDR3: CSAKLSQREQYF
size: -; V: TRBV2; J: TRBJ1-6; D: -; DNA: TGTGCCAGCAGTGATTCGGGGGAGAATTCACCCCTCCACTTT; CDR3: CASSDSGENSPLHF
size: -; V: TRBV6-5; J: TRBJ1-2; D: TRBD1; DNA: TGTGCCAGCAGTTACTCCGGGACAGGGACAGCTAACTATGGCTACACCTTC; CDR3: CASSYSGTGTANYGYTF